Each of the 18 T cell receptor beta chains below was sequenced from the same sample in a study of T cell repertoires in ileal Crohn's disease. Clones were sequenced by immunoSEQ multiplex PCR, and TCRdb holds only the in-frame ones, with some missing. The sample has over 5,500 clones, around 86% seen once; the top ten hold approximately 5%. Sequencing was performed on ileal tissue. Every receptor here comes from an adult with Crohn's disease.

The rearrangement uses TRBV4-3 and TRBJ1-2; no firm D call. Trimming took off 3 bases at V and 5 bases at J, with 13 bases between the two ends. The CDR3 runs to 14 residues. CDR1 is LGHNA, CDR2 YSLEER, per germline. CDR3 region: CASSHGSLLYGYTF. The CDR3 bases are TGCGCCAGCAGCCACGGGTCCCTTCTGTATGGCTACACCTTC.

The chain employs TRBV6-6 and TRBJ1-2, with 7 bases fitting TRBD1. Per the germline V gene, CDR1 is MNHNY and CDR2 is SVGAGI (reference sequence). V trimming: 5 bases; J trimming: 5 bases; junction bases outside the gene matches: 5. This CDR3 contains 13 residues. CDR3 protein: CASSASGQYGYTF. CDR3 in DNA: TGTGCCAGCAGTGCCTCGGGACAGTATGGCTACACCTTC.

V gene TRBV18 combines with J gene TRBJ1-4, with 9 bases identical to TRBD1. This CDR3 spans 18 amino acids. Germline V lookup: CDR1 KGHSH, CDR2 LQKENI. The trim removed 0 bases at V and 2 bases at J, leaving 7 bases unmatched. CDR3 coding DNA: TGTGCCAGCTCACCACCGGGGACAGGGCAGGCCACTAATGAAAAACTGTTTTTT. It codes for CASSPPGTGQATNEKLFF.

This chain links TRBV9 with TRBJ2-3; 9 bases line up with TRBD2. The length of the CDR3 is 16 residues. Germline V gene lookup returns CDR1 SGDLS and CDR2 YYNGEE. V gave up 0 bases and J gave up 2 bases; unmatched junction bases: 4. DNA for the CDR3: TGTGCCAGCAGCGTAGGCGGGGGGGGTTACACAGATACGCAGTATTTT. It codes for CASSVGGGGYTDTQYF.

CDR3 coding DNA: TGTGCCATCAGTGGGGGCGGGGCGCGGGAGGGGCGAGGTGAGCAGTTCTTC. It encodes CAISGGGAREGRGEQFF. This chain joins TRBV10-3 and TRBJ2-1; 9 positions match TRBD2. Germline V gives CDR1 ENHRY, CDR2 SYGVKD. Unmatched junction bases numbered 16, after V lost 4 bases and J lost 9 bases. This CDR3 has 17 residues.

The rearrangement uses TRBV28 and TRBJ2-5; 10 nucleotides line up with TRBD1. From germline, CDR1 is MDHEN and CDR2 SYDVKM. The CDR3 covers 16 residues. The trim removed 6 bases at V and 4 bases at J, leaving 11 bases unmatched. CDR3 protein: CASREGDRGILETQYF. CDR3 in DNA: TGTGCCAGCAGAGAAGGGGACAGGGGAATTCTAGAGACCCAGTACTTC.

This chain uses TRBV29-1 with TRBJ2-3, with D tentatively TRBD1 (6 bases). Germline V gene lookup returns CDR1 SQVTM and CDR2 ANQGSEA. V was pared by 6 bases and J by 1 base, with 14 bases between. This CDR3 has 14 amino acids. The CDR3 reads CSVKGGFGTDTQYF. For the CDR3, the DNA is TGCAGCGTGAAAGGGGGTTTTGGCACAGATACGCAGTATTTT.

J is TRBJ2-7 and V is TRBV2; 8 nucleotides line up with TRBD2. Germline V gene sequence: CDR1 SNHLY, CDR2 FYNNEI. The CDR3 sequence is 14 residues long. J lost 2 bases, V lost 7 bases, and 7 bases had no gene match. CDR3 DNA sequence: TGTGCCAGCAAGGTACTAGCGGAACCCTACGAGCAGTACTTC. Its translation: CASKVLAEPYEQYF. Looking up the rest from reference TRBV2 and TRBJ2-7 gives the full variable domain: EPEVTQTPSHQVTQMGQEVILRCVPISNHLYFYWYRQILGQKVEFLVSFYNNEISEKSEIFDDQFSVERPDGSNFTLKIRSTKLEDSAMYFCASKVLAEPYEQYFGPGTRLTVT.

CDR3 coding DNA: TGCGCCAGCAGCCAAGACAGGGAAGAAAAACTGTTTTTT. Its translation is CASSQDREEKLFF. The chain has TRBV4-1 and TRBJ1-4; possibly TRBD1 for D (5 bases). The germline CDR1 and CDR2 sequences are MGHRA and YSYEKL. The CDR3 spans 13 residues. Trimming removed 0 bases from V and 8 bases from J, with 7 bases in between.

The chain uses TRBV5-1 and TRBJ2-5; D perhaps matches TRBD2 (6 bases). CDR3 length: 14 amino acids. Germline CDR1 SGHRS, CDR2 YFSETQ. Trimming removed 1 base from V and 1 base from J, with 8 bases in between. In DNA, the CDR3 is TGCGCCAGCAGCTTGTTTAGCGGCCAAGAGACCCAGTACTTC. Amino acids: CASSLFSGQETQYF.

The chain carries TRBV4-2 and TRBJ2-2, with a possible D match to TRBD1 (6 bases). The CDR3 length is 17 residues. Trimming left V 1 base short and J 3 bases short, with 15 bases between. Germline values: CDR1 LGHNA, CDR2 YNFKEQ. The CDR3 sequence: CASSQGIDRSYTGELFF. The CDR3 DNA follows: TGTGCCAGCAGCCAAGGAATTGACAGGAGCTACACCGGGGAGCTGTTTTTT.

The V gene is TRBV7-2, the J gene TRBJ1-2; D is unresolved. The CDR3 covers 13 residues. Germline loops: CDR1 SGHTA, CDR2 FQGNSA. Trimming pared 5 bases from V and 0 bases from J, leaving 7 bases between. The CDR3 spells CASSRSSNYGYTF. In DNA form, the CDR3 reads TGTGCCAGCAGCCGAAGCTCTAACTATGGCTACACCTTC. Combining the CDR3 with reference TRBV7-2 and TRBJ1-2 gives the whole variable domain GAGVSQSPSNKVTEKGKDVELRCDPISGHTALYWYRQSLGQGLEFLIYFQGNSAPDKSGLPSDRFSAERTGGSVSTLTIQRTQQEDSAVYLCASSRSSNYGYTFGSGTRLTVV.

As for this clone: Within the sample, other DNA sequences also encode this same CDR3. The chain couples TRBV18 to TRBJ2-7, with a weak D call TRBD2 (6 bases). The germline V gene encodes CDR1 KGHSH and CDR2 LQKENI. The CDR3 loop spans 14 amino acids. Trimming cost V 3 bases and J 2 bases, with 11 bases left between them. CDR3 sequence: CASSPGTGPYEQYF. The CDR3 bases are TGTGCCAGCTCACCCGGGACTGGCCCCTACGAGCAGTACTTC. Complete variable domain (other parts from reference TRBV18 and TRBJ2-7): NAGVMQNPRHLVRRRGQEARLRCSPMKGHSHVYWYRQLPEEGLKFMVYLQKENIIDESGMPKERFSAEFPKEGPSILRIQQVVRGDSAAYFCASSPGTGPYEQYFGPGTRLTVT.

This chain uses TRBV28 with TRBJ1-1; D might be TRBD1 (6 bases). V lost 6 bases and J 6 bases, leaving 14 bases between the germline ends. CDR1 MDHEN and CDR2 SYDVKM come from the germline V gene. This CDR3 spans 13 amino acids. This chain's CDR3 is CASRVQGIAEAFF. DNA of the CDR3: TGTGCCAGCAGGGTCCAGGGGATCGCTGAAGCTTTCTTT.

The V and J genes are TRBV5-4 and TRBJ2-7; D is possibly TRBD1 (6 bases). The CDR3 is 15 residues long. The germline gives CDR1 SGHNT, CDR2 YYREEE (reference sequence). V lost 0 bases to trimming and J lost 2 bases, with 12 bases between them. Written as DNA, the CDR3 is TGTGCCAGCAGCTTGGCCATGTCAGGGGCCTACGAGCAGTACTTC. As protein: CASSLAMSGAYEQYF.

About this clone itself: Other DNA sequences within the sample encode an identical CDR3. The CDR3 loop is CASSLRTGSHYGYTF. The CDR3 region has the DNA TGTGCCAGCAGCTTGAGAACAGGATCTCACTATGGCTACACCTTC. The rearrangement uses TRBV5-5 and TRBJ1-2, with D possibly matching TRBD1 (5 bases). The germline V and J ends were trimmed by 1 base and 3 bases, with 13 bases remaining between them. Germline CDR1 and CDR2: SGHKS and YYEKEE (reference sequence). This CDR3 has 15 amino acids.

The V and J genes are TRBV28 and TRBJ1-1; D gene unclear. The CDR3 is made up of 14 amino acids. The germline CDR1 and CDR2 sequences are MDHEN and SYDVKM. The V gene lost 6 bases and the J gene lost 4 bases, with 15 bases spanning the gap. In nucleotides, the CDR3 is TGTGCCAGCAGCCCCCGGTATCTGACCACTGAAGCTTTCTTT. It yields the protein CASSPRYLTTEAFF.

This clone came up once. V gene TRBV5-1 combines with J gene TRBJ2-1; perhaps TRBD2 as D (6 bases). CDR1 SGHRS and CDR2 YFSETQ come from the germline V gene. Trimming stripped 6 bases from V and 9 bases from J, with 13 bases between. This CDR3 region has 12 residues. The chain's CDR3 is CASNWDFSEQFF. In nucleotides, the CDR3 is TGCGCCAGCAACTGGGACTTCTCTGAGCAGTTCTTC.